Described below is a single T cell receptor beta chain sequence and its context. Clones were sequenced by immunoSEQ multiplex PCR, and TCRdb holds only the in-frame ones, with some missing. Here the sample spans 55,000 to 75,000 clones, 90% to 95% being singletons. The data originate from a study of resident and recirculating memory T cells in vitiligo. Patients had to be free of confetti depigmentation, indicating active vitiligo. CDR3 length: 13 residues. CDR1 and CDR2 (germline): SNHLY, FYNNEI. Trimming stripped 6 bases from V and 5 bases from J, with 11 bases between. J is TRBJ2-1 and V is TRBV2, with D uncertain. This TCR came from a male donor with vitiligo. Sequencing was carried out using blood. The chain's CDR3 is CASSSAPHNEQFF. The CDR3 bases are TGTGCCAGCAGCAGCGCGCCCCACAATGAGCAGTTCTTC.